The present TCR beta chain was sequenced within a study of T cell clonotyping in hematopoietic cell transplantation. This table comes from immunoSEQ multiplex PCR, and its TCRdb copy is limited to in-frame clones, with some not included. The sample holds 25,000 to 35,000 clones, roughly 71% seen once. The time point is: recipient sample about 28 days before transplant, after cytoreduction. The V end was cut by 3 bases, the J end by 6 bases, with 11 bases between. The CDR3 runs 13 residues. CDR1 is GTSNPN and CDR2 is SVGIG in the germline V gene (reference sequence). The starting material was peripheral blood mononuclear cells, obtained before stem cell transplant. The V and J genes are TRBV30 and TRBJ2-2; D gene unclear. The clonotype was recovered from a man aged 50 to 59 with myelodysplastic syndrome. Some clones in this sample may be carry-over from other donors' samples. The CDR3 nucleotides are TGTGCCTGGAGGGGTGGGCTTGCCGGGGAGCTGTTTTTT. Its translation: CAWRGGLAGELFF.